This passage covers 6 T cell receptor beta chains from one sample sequenced in a study of graft-versus-host responses after intestinal transplantation. Method: immunoSEQ multiplex PCR; TCRdb's copy keeps in-frame clones and lacks some. The sample includes about 120,000 clones, approximately 92% seen only once; the top ten take 0.095% to 0.15%. No antigens are known for them. Sequencing used unstimulated CD4+ T cells sorted from spleen or lymph node cells, obtained before intestinal transplant. The receptors were sampled from a human donor who received an intestinal transplant.

This clone was found once. This chain joins TRBV6-5 and TRBJ2-7, with 11 positions matching TRBD1. CDR1 and CDR2 from the germline V gene are MNHEY and SVGAGI. The CDR3 extends over 14 amino acids. V lost 5 bases to trimming and J lost 4 bases; unmatched junction nucleotides: 4. In DNA form, the CDR3 reads TGTGCCAGCAGTCCGGACAGGGGGCTTTACGAGCAGTACTTC. It specifies CASSPDRGLYEQYF.

The chain joins TRBV6-5 to TRBJ2-1, with TRBD2 matching 11 bases. The CDR3 has 15 residues. With V trimmed by 5 bases and J by 4 bases, 4 bases remained unmatched. Germline CDR1 reads MNHEY; CDR2 reads SVGAGI. The DNA of the CDR3 is TGTGCCAGCAGTCCCGGGACTAGCGGTTACAATGAGCAGTTCTTC. Its translation: CASSPGTSGYNEQFF.

The rearrangement links TRBV27 to TRBJ2-1, with D possibly matching TRBD2 (6 bases). This CDR3 has 15 amino acids. Trimming stripped 4 bases from V and 5 bases from J, with 15 bases between. Germline values: CDR1 MNHEY, CDR2 SMNVEV (reference sequence). The CDR3 loop reads CASSSGLASNNEQFF. In DNA, the CDR3 is TGTGCCAGCAGTTCGGGGCTAGCGTCCAACAATGAGCAGTTCTTC.

The V and J genes are TRBV27 and TRBJ1-3; no firm D call. V lost 6 bases and J 0 bases, leaving 15 bases between the germline ends. The CDR3 is 16 residues long. CDR1 and CDR2 (germline): MNHEY, SMNVEV (reference sequence). The CDR3 region has the DNA TGTGCCAGCAGCCGCGCCGGTTCGAGCTCTGGAAACACCATATATTTT. The encoded protein is CASSRAGSSSGNTIYF.

This chain connects TRBV6-1 to TRBJ1-2; 9 bases fit TRBD1. Germline assignment: CDR1 MNHNS and CDR2 SASEGT. The V segment lost 8 bases and the J segment 2 bases; nucleotides outside the gene matches: 9. The CDR3 totals 15 residues. The CDR3 DNA reads TGTGCCAGCCAGAGTAACACAGGGGGCAACTATGGCTACACCTTC. This codes for CASQSNTGGNYGYTF.

The J gene is TRBJ2-7, the V gene TRBV7-9; no reliable D call. Looked up from germline, CDR1 is SEHNR and CDR2 is FQNEAQ (reference sequence). Between the trimmed V and J ends, which lost 0 bases and 6 bases, there was a span of 9 bases. This CDR3 spans 13 amino acids. For the CDR3, the DNA is TGTGCCAGCAGCTTAGCGGAAGTCTCCGAGCAGTACTTC. This encodes CASSLAEVSEQYF.